Following are 10 T cell receptor beta chains from one sample sequenced in a study of human T cells and chemical hapten exposure. Using its own MiXCR run on the RACE reads, TCRdb lists one record per CDR3 protein. The sample records 40,000 or so distinct CDR3 sequences, more than 9.5% being singletons. Time point here: patch test 3, about 24 weeks after DPC sensitization. The treatment is: therapeutic diphenylcyclopropenone sensitization with weekly scalp DPC. Sequencing started from total RNA isolated from unfractionated whole blood. Here the sequenced sample was whole blood, taken in connection with sensitization to the hapten diphenylcyclopropenone (DPC). These receptor sequences come from a woman between 40 and 55 years old with alopecia areata. Some clones in this sample may be carry-over from other donors' samples.

This clonotype has a count of ten or more. In DNA form, the CDR3 reads TGTGCCAGCAGCTCAGGGACGACGAACACCGGGGAGCTGTTTTTT. The encoded protein is CASSSGTTNTGELFF. This chain connects TRBV11-2 to TRBJ2-2, with D tentatively TRBD1 or TRBD2 (5 bases each). The CDR3 runs to 15 residues. Trimming removed 4 bases at V and 0 bases at J, with 9 bases between. Germline CDR1 SGHAT, CDR2 FQNNGV. Full variable domain (rest looked up from reference TRBV11-2 and TRBJ2-2): EAGVAQSPRYKIIEKRQSVAFWCNPISGHATLYWYQQILGQGPKLLIQFQNNGVVDDSQLPKDRFSAERLKGVDSTLKIQPAKLEDSAVYLCASSSGTTNTGELFFGEGSRLTVL.

This clonotype was counted between two and nine times. V usage is TRBV6-1 and J usage is TRBJ2-3; D is tentatively TRBD1 or TRBD2 (5 bases each). The CDR3 consists of 13 residues. In germline, CDR1 is MNHNS, CDR2 SASEGT. V was shortened by 6 bases and J by 6 bases, with 13 bases between the two germline ends. Here the CDR3 DNA reads TGTGCCAGCAGCCCACGAGAGGGGGATACGCAGTATTTT. It is translated as CASSPREGDTQYF.

This clonotype occurred a few times. CDR3 nucleotides: TGTGCCATCAGTGAGTCGCAGGGCGAGCAGTACTTC. This sequence encodes CAISESQGEQYF. This chain connects TRBV10-3 to TRBJ2-7; D is perhaps TRBD1 (5 bases). V dropped 0 bases and J dropped 6 bases, with 6 bases sitting between them. CDR1 ENHRY and CDR2 SYGVKD come from the germline V gene. The CDR3 contains 12 residues.

The table lists this clonotype with a few counts. The chain employs TRBV14 and TRBJ2-2, with a weak D call TRBD2 (6 bases). V lost 3 bases and J lost 4, with 18 bases in between. Germline CDR1 reads SGHDN; CDR2 reads FVKESK. The CDR3 sequence is 17 residues long. The CDR3 region is CASSQIKGRERTGELFF. CDR3 DNA sequence: TGTGCCAGCAGCCAGATAAAGGGGCGGGAACGCACCGGGGAGCTGTTTTTT.

The rearrangement uses TRBV3-1 and TRBJ1-2; the D is unclear. Per the germline V gene, CDR1 is LGHDT and CDR2 is YNNKEL (reference sequence). The germline V and J ends were trimmed by 3 bases and 4 bases, with 12 bases remaining between them. This CDR3 has 14 residues. The CDR3 DNA follows: TGTGCCAGCAGCCAGTCAAACCTGGGCTATGGCTACACCTTC. This codes for CASSQSNLGYGYTF.

This chain links TRBV10-1 with TRBJ2-3; D is ambiguous. The CDR3 is 14 residues long. Germline V gene sequence: CDR1 WNHNN, CDR2 SYGVQD (reference sequence). Trimming took off 3 bases at V and 4 bases at J, with 11 bases between the two ends. The CDR3 DNA follows: TGCGCCAGCAGTGACGGACCCGCAGCAGATACGCAGTATTTT. Encoded protein: CASSDGPAADTQYF.

This clonotype was observed a handful of times. V is TRBV27 and J is TRBJ2-1, with D uncertain. V was clipped by 5 bases and J by 6 bases, with 11 bases between them. The germline V gene encodes CDR1 MNHEY and CDR2 SMNVEV (reference sequence). The CDR3 runs 13 residues. CDR3 in amino acids: CASSTLGANEQFF. Written as DNA, the CDR3 is TGTGCCAGCAGTACCCTAGGAGCCAATGAGCAGTTCTTC.

The chain couples TRBV10-3 to TRBJ2-7, with 7 bases aligning to TRBD2. The V gene's germline CDR1 is ENHRY and CDR2 SYGVKD. The CDR3 sequence is 12 residues long. With 11 bases clipped from V and 5 bases from J, the junction kept 9 bases outside the gene matches. The CDR3 sequence is CASRWGGNEQYF. The CDR3 DNA follows: TGTGCCTCCCGTTGGGGAGGGAACGAGCAGTACTTC.

This clonotype showed up many times. V and J are TRBV19 and TRBJ1-5, with D perhaps matching TRBD1 (6 bases). Germline CDR1 reads LNHDA; CDR2 reads SQIVND (reference sequence). V lost 3 bases and J 2 bases, leaving 17 bases between the germline ends. This CDR3 has 17 amino acids. The CDR3 protein is CASSIRTVRIGNQPQHF. CDR3 coding DNA: TGTGCCAGTAGTATTCGGACAGTTCGAATAGGCAATCAGCCCCAGCATTTT.

This chain links TRBV24-1 with TRBJ1-2; D is unresolved. Trimming removed 5 bases from V and 3 bases from J, with 6 bases in between. The CDR3 is 12 residues long. Per germline, CDR1 KGHDR and CDR2 SFDVKD. Here the CDR3 reads CATSGRDYGYTF. Written as DNA, the CDR3 is TGTGCCACCAGTGGCCGGGACTATGGCTACACCTTC.